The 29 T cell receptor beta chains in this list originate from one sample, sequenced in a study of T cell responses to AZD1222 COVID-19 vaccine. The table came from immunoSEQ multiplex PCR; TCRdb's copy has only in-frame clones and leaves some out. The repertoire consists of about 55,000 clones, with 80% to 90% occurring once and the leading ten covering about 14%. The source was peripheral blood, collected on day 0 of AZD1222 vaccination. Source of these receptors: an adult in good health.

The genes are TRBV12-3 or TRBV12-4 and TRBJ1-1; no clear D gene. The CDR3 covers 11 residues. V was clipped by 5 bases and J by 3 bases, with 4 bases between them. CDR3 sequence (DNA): TGTGCCAGCAGTATATACACTGAAGCTTTCTTT. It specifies CASSIYTEAFF.

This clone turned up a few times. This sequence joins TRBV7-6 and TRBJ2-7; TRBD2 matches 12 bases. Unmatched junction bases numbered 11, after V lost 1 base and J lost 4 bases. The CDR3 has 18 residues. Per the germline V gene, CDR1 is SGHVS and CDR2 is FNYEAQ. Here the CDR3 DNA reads TGTGCCAGCAGCTTAGGTCCGGCTAGCGGGAGGGCGTCGTACGAGCAGTACTTC. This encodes CASSLGPASGRASYEQYF.

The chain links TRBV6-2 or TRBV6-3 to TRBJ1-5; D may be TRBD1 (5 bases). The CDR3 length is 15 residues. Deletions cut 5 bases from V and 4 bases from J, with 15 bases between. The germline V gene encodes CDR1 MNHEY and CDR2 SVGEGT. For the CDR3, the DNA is TGTGCCAGCAGTACCCCGGGGGGGGTAAATCAGCCCCAGCATTTT. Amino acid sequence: CASSTPGGVNQPQHF.

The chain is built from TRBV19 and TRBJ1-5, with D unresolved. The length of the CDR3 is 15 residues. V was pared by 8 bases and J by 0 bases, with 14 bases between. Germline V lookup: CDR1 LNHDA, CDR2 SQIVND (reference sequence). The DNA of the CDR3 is TGTGCCAGTCCAATAGTCAGACATAGCAATCAGCCCCAGCATTTT. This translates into CASPIVRHSNQPQHF. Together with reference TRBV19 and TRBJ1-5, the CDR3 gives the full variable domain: DGGITQSPKYLFRKEGQNVTLSCEQNLNHDAMYWYRQDPGQGLRLIYYSQIVNDFQKGDIAEGYSVSREKKESFPLTVTSAQKNPTAFYLCASPIVRHSNQPQHFGDGTRLSIL.

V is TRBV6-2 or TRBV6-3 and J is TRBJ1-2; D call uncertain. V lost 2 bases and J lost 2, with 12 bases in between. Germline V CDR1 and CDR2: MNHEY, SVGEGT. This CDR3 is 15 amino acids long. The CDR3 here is CASSYLDVGNYGYTF. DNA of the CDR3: TGTGCCAGCAGTTACCTGGACGTTGGCAACTATGGCTACACCTTC.

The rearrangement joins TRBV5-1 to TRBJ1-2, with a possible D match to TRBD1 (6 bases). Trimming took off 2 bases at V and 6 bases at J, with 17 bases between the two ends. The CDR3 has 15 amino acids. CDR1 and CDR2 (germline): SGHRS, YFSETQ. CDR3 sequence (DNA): TGCGCCAGCAGCTTCCGTCAGGGGCGTTTGGATGGCTACACCTTC. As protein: CASSFRQGRLDGYTF.

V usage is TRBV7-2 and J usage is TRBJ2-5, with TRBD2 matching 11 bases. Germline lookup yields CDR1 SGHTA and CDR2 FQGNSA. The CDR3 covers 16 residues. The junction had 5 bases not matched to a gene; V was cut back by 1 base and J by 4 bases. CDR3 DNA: TGTGCCAGCAGCTTAGGAGTTAGCGGGAGGGGAGAGACCCAGTACTTC. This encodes CASSLGVSGRGETQYF.

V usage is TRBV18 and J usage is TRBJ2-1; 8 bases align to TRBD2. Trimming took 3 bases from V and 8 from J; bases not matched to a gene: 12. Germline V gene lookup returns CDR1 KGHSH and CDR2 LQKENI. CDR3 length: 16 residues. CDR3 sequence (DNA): TGTGCCAGCTCACCTTCCGGACTAGCAGGGGTCTATGAGCAGTTCTTC. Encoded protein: CASSPSGLAGVYEQFF.

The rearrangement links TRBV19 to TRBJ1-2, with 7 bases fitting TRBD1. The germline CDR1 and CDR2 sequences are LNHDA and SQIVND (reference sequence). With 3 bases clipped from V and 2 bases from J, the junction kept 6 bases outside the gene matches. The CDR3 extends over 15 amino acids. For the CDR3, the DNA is TGTGCCAGTAGTATGGGAAGGGGGCGCAACTATGGCTACACCTTC. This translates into CASSMGRGRNYGYTF.

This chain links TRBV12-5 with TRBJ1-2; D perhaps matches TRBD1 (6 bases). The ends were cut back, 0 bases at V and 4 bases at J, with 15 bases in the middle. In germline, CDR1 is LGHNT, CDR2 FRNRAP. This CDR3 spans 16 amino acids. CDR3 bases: TGTGCTAGTGGTTTGGTACAACCAGGGGCAGGCTATGGCTACACCTTC. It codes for CASGLVQPGAGYGYTF.

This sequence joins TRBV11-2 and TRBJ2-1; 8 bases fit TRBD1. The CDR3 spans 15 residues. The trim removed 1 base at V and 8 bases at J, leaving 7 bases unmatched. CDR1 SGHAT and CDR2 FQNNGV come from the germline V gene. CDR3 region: CASSLGPDRDHEQFF. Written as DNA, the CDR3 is TGTGCCAGCAGCTTAGGCCCGGACAGGGATCATGAGCAGTTCTTC.

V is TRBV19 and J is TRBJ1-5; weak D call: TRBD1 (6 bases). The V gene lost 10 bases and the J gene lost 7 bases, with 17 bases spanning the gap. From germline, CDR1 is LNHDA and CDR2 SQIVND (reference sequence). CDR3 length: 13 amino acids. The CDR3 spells CATGAQGVQPQHF. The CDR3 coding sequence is TGTGCCACGGGGGCCCAAGGGGTCCAGCCCCAGCATTTT.

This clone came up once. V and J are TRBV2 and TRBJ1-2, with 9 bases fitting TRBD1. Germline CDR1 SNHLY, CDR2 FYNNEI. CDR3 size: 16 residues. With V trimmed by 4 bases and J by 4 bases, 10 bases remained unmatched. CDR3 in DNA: TGTGCCAGCAGTGGCGGACACAGGGGGCTTGGCTATGGCTACACCTTC. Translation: CASSGGHRGLGYGYTF.

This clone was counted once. CDR3 residues: CASYRTGIYGYTF. In nucleotides, the CDR3 is TGTGCCAGCTACCGGACAGGGATCTATGGCTACACCTTC. The V call is TRBV5-4, the J call TRBJ1-2; 8 bases map to TRBD1. There are 13 residues in the CDR3. Germline values: CDR1 SGHNT, CDR2 YYREEE (reference sequence). The J segment lost 4 bases and the V segment lost 7 bases, leaving 6 bases of the junction unmatched.

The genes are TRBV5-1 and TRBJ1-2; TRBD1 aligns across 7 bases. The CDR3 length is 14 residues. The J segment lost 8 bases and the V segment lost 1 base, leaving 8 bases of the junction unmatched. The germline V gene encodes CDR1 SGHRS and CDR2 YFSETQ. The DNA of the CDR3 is TGCGCCAGCAGCTTGACAGGGGTCGATGGAGGCTACACCTTC. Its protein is CASSLTGVDGGYTF.

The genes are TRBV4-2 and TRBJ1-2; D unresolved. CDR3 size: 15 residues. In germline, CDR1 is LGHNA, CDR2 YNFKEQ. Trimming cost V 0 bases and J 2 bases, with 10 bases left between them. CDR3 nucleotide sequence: TGTGCCAGCAGCCAAGAGGCCACAGAGAACTATGGCTACACCTTC. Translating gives CASSQEATENYGYTF.

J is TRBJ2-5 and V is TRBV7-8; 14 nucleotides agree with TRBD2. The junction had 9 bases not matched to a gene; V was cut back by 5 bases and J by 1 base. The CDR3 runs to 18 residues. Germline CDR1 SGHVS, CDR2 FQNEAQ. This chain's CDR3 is CASSPGLAGGLPQETQYF. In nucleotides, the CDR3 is TGTGCCAGCAGCCCCGGACTAGCGGGAGGCCTGCCCCAAGAGACCCAGTACTTC. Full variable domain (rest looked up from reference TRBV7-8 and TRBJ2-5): GAGVSQSPRYKVAKRGQDVALRCDPISGHVSLFWYQQALGQGPEFLTYFQNEAQLDKSGLPSDRFFAERPEGSVSTLKIQRTQQEDSAVYLCASSPGLAGGLPQETQYFGPGTRLLVL.

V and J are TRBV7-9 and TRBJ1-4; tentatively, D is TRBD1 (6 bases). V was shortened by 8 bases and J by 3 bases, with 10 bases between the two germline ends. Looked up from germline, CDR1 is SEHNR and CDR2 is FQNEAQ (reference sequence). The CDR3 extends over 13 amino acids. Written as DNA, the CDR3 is TGTGCCAGCGGGGGCGACTCTAATGAAAAACTGTTTTTT. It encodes CASGGDSNEKLFF.

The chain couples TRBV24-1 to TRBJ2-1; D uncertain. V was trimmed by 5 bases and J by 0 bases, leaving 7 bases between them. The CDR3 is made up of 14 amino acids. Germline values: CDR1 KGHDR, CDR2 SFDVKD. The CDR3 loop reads CATSGYSSYNEQFF. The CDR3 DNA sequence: TGTGCCACCAGTGGGTATAGCTCCTACAATGAGCAGTTCTTC.

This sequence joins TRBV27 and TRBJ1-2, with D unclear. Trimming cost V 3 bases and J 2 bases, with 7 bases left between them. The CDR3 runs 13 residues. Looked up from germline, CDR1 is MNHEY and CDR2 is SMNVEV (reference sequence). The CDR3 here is CASSLVGNYGYTF. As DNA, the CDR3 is TGTGCCAGCAGTTTGGTAGGGAACTATGGCTACACCTTC.

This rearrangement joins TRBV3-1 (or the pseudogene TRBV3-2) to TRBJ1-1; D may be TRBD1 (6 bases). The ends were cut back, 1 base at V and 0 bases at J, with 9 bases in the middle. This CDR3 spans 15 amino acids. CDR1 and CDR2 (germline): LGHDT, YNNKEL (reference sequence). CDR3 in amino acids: CASSQGQAMNTEAFF. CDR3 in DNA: TGTGCCAGCAGCCAAGGACAGGCCATGAACACTGAAGCTTTCTTT.

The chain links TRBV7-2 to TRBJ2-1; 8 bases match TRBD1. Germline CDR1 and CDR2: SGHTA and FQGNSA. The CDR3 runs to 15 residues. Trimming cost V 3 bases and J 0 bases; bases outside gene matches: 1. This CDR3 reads CASSFTGGSYNEQFF. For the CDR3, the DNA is TGTGCCAGCAGCTTCACAGGGGGCTCCTACAATGAGCAGTTCTTC.

The CDR3 region is CASSPRPNSNTEAFF. In nucleotides, the CDR3 is TGTGCCAGCAGCCCGCGCCCTAATTCGAACACTGAAGCTTTCTTT. This rearrangement joins TRBV5-5 to TRBJ1-1, with D hard to call. Germline V gene data show CDR1 as SGHKS and CDR2 as YYEKEE (reference sequence). With 4 bases removed from V and 1 base from J, the gap between germline ends came to 14 bases. This CDR3 comprises 15 residues.

The CDR3 DNA reads TGTGCCAGCAGTCCGGGGGTTACCATAATGGGGAACACCGGGGAGCTGTTTTTT. Amino acids: CASSPGVTIMGNTGELFF. The V gene is TRBV7-8, the J gene TRBJ2-2, with D perhaps TRBD2 (6 bases). From germline, CDR1 is SGHVS and CDR2 FQNEAQ. CDR3 length: 18 amino acids. Trimming took 6 bases from V and 1 from J, leaving 21 bases between them. Full variable domain (rest looked up from reference TRBV7-8 and TRBJ2-2): GAGVSQSPRYKVAKRGQDVALRCDPISGHVSLFWYQQALGQGPEFLTYFQNEAQLDKSGLPSDRFFAERPEGSVSTLKIQRTQQEDSAVYLCASSPGVTIMGNTGELFFGEGSRLTVL.

Written as DNA, the CDR3 is TGCGCCAGCAGCTGGGACAGGTTTTCGAACACTGAAGCTTTCTTT. Protein sequence: CASSWDRFSNTEAFF. The chain recombines TRBV5-1 with TRBJ1-1; 8 nucleotides align to TRBD1. The CDR3 spans 15 residues. CDR1 SGHRS and CDR2 YFSETQ come from the germline V gene. The trim removed 3 bases at V and 1 base at J, leaving 5 bases unmatched.

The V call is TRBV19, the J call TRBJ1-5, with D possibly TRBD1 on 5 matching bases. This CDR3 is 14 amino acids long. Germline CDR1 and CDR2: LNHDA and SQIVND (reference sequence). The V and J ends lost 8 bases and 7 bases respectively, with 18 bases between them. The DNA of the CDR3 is TGTGCCAGTGGCCAAGGGGTTTGGGAACAGCCCCAGCATTTT. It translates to CASGQGVWEQPQHF.

Written as DNA, the CDR3 is TGCAGCGTTCGTCAGGGTAGTCAAGGGAACACTGAAGCTTTCTTT. Translated, it gives CSVRQGSQGNTEAFF. The chain recombines TRBV29-1 with TRBJ1-1, with D maybe TRBD1 (5 bases). The CDR3 has 15 amino acids. In germline, CDR1 is SQVTM, CDR2 ANQGSEA. Trimming removed 5 bases at V and 1 base at J, with 17 bases between. The variable domain in full, completed from reference TRBV29-1 and TRBJ1-1, reads SAVISQKPSRDICQRGTSLTIQCQVDSQVTMMFWYRQQPGQSLTLIATANQGSEATYESGFVIDKFPISRPNLTFSTLTVSNMSPEDSSIYLCSVRQGSQGNTEAFFGQGTRLTVV.

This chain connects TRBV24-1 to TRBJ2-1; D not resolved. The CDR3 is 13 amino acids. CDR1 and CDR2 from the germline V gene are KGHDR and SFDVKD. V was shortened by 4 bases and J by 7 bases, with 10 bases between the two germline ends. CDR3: CATSDSRHNEQFF. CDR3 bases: TGTGCCACCAGTGACTCTAGGCATAATGAGCAGTTCTTC.

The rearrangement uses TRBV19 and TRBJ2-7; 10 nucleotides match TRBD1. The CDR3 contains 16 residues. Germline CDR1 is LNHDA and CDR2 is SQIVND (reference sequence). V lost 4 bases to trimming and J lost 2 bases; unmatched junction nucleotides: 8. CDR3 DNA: TGTGCCAGTAGTAGAGGGGGACAGGGGTCCCCCTACGAGCAGTACTTC. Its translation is CASSRGGQGSPYEQYF.